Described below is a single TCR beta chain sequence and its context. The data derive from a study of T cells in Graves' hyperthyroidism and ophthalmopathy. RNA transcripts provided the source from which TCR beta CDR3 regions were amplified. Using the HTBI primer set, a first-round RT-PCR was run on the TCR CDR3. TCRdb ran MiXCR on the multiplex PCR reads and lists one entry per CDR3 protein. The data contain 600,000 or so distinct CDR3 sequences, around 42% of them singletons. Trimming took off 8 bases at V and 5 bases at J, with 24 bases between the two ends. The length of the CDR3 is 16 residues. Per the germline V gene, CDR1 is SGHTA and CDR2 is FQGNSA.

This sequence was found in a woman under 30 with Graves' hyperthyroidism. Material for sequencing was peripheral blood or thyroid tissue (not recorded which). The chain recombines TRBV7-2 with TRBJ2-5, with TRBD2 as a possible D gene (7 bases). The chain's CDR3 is CASLPRGRELQETQYF. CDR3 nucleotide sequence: TGTGCCAGCCTCCCGCGGGGGCGGGAGTTGCAGGAGACCCAGTACTTC.